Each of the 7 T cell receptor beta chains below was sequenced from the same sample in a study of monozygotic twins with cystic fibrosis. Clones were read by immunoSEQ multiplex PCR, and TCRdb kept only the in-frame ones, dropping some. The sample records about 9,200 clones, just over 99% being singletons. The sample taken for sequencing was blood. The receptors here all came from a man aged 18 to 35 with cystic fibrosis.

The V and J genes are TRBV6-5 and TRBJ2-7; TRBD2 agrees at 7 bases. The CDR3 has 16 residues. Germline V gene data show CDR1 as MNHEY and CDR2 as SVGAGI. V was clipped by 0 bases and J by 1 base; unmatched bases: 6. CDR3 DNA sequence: TGTGCCAGCAGTTACTCGGGCGGGGGAGCATCCTACGAGCAGTACTTC. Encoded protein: CASSYSGGGASYEQYF.

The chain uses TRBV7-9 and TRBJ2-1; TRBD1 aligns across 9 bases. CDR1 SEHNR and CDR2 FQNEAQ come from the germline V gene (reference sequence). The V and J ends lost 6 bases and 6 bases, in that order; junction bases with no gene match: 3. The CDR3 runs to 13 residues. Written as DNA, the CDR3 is TGTGCCAGCAGATCGGACAGGGGCAATGAGCAGTTCTTC. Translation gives CASRSDRGNEQFF.

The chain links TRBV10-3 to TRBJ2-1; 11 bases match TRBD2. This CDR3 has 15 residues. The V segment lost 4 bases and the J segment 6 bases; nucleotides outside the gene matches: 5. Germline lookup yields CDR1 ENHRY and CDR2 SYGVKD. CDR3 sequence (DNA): TGTGCCATCAGTGGTGAGACTAGCGGGACCAATGAGCAGTTCTTC. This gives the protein CAISGETSGTNEQFF.

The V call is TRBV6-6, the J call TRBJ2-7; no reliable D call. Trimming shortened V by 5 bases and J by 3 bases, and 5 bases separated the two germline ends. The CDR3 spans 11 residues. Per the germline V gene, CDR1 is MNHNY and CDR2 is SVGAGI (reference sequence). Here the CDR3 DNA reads TGTGCCAGCAGTCCGAGCTACGAGCAGTACTTC. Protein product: CASSPSYEQYF.

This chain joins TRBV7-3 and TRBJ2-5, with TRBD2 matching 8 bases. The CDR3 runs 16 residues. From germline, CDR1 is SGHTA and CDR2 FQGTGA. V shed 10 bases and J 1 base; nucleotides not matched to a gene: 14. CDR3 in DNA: TGTGCCACCAGTACTGGGCTAGCGGGTCCCCAAGAGACCCAGTACTTC. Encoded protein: CATSTGLAGPQETQYF.

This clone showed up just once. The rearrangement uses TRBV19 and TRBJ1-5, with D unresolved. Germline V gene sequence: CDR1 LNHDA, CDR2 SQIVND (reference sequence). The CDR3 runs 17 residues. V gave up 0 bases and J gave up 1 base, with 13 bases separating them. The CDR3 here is CASSIESHWRSNQPQHF. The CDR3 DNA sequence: TGTGCCAGTAGTATAGAATCGCATTGGAGGAGCAATCAGCCCCAGCATTTT. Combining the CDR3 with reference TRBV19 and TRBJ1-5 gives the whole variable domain DGGITQSPKYLFRKEGQNVTLSCEQNLNHDAMYWYRQDPGQGLRLIYYSQIVNDFQKGDIAEGYSVSREKKESFPLTVTSAQKNPTAFYLCASSIESHWRSNQPQHFGDGTRLSIL.

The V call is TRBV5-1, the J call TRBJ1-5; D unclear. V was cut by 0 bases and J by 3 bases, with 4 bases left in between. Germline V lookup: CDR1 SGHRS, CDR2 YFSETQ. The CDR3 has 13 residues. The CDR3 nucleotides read TGCGCCAGCAGCTTGGCTTACAATCAGCCCCAGCATTTT. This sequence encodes CASSLAYNQPQHF.